This T cell receptor (beta chain) was identified in a study of blood T cell repertoires in COVID-19. V was pared by 2 bases and J by 3 bases, with 16 bases of the junction left unmatched. This CDR3 region has 19 residues. Germline-derived CDR1 and CDR2 are LGHDT and YNNKEL (reference sequence). This table comes from immunoSEQ multiplex PCR, and its TCRdb copy is limited to in-frame clones, with some not included. There are over 45,000 clones in the sample; 70% to 90% occur only once, and around an eighth lies in the top ten. This receptor was obtained from a woman aged 55-75 years with active COVID-19. The specimen sequenced was peripheral blood. V usage is TRBV3-1 (or the pseudogene TRBV3-2) and J usage is TRBJ1-3; 7 positions agree with TRBD1. Here the CDR3 DNA reads TGTGCCAGCAGCCAACCTCCTAGGACAGGCCTAGGAGGTGGAAACACCATATATTTT. Its protein product is CASSQPPRTGLGGGNTIYF.